Each of the 11 T cell receptor beta chains below was sequenced from the same sample in a study of T cell repertoires in cytomegalovirus infection. MiXCR, applied by TCRdb to the reads, yields one record per CDR3 protein. The profile covers about 490,000 distinct CDR3 sequences, with about 15% appearing a single time and 20% to 30% taken by the ten largest. The material sequenced was CD8+ T cells from PBMCs. These receptors were obtained from a human donor in good health (CMV status not recorded). Some clones in this sample may be carry-over from other donors' samples.

This clonotype was seen at least ten times. The J gene is TRBJ1-1, the V gene TRBV7-8, with 7 nucleotides matching TRBD1. This CDR3 is 14 amino acids long. The J segment lost 1 base and the V segment lost 5 bases, leaving 4 bases of the junction unmatched. The V gene's germline CDR1 is SGHVS and CDR2 FQNEAQ. In DNA, the CDR3 is TGTGCCAGCAGCGCTGGGGACAGGAACACTGAAGCTTTCTTT. This sequence encodes CASSAGDRNTEAFF.

There are many counts of this clonotype. The chain has TRBV12-3 or TRBV12-4 and TRBJ1-2; the D is unclear. The length of the CDR3 is 16 residues. V lost 5 bases, J lost 5 bases, and 21 bases lay in between. The CDR3 loop is CASSLNPARSFYGYTF. DNA of the CDR3: TGTGCCAGCAGTCTCAATCCAGCCAGGAGTTTTTATGGCTACACCTTC.

This clonotype was counted between two and nine times. The chain is built from TRBV27 and TRBJ1-1, with unresolved D. The V and J ends lost 0 bases and 5 bases respectively, with 10 bases between them. The CDR3 totals 14 residues. The germline V gene encodes CDR1 MNHEY and CDR2 SMNVEV (reference sequence). The CDR3 sequence is CASSLSGVWTEAFF. In DNA form, the CDR3 reads TGTGCCAGCAGTTTATCCGGGGTTTGGACTGAAGCTTTCTTT.

The chain employs TRBV20-1 and TRBJ2-1; D possibly matches TRBD1 or TRBD2 (5 bases each). CDR1 and CDR2 (germline): DFQATT, SNEGSKA (reference sequence). The CDR3 totals 10 residues. V was cut by 6 bases and J by 13 bases, with 13 bases left in between. This CDR3 is CSAFRDVQFF. CDR3 DNA sequence: TGCAGTGCCTTCCGGGACGTACAGTTCTTC.

The table lists this clonotype with many counts. The CDR3: CASSLVGVSNNSPLHF. For the CDR3, the DNA is TGTGCCAGCAGCTTAGTAGGGGTGTCAAATAATTCACCCCTCCACTTT. This rearrangement joins TRBV7-9 to TRBJ1-6; D perhaps matches TRBD1 (5 bases). V was trimmed by 1 base and J by 5 bases, leaving 12 bases between them. The CDR3 runs to 16 residues. Germline CDR1 SEHNR, CDR2 FQNEAQ (reference sequence).

This clonotype was seen a few times. V usage is TRBV6-5 and J usage is TRBJ2-1; TRBD2 matches 7 bases. Germline loops: CDR1 MNHEY, CDR2 SVGAGI. V was pared by 0 bases and J by 5 bases, with 4 bases of the junction left unmatched. The CDR3 runs to 15 residues. CDR3 amino acids: CASSYSIAGDNEQFF. CDR3 coding DNA: TGTGCCAGCAGTTACTCGATCGCGGGAGACAATGAGCAGTTCTTC.

This chain joins TRBV19 and TRBJ2-3, with 11 bases aligning to TRBD2. The trim removed 4 bases at V and 7 bases at J, leaving 7 bases unmatched. The CDR3 spans 15 residues. Per the germline V gene, CDR1 is LNHDA and CDR2 is SQIVND (reference sequence). The CDR3 sequence: CASSTPGTSGYTQYF. In DNA form, the CDR3 reads TGTGCCAGTAGTACGCCTGGGACTAGCGGATATACGCAGTATTTT. Variable domain in full (rest from reference TRBV19 and TRBJ2-3): DGGITQSPKYLFRKEGQNVTLSCEQNLNHDAMYWYRQDPGQGLRLIYYSQIVNDFQKGDIAEGYSVSREKKESFPLTVTSAQKNPTAFYLCASSTPGTSGYTQYFGPGTRLTVL.

This clonotype was counted once. This sequence joins TRBV6-5 and TRBJ1-6; D not resolved. Germline loops: CDR1 MNHEY, CDR2 SVGAGI. There are 14 residues in the CDR3. The V end lost 7 bases, the J end lost 3 bases, and 10 bases lay between the germline ends. CDR3 sequence: CASTLQLYNSPLHF. CDR3 nucleotide sequence: TGTGCCAGCACTTTACAGCTCTATAATTCACCCCTCCACTTT.

This clonotype was counted many times. V usage is TRBV7-2 and J usage is TRBJ2-7; TRBD2 matches 13 bases. The germline CDR1 and CDR2 sequences are SGHTA and FQGNSA. V lost 5 bases, J lost 4 bases, and 8 bases stayed unmatched. This CDR3 region has 16 residues. The CDR3 bases are TGTGCCAGCAGCGACCGTCTACTAGCGGGAGGGTACGAGCAGTACTTC. Translating it yields CASSDRLLAGGYEQYF.

This clonotype turned up a few times. The genes are TRBV5-6 and TRBJ1-1; D perhaps matches TRBD1 (6 bases). This CDR3 has 15 residues. From germline, CDR1 is SGHDT and CDR2 YYEEEE. Trimming removed 3 bases from V and 0 bases from J, with 12 bases in between. CDR3 sequence reads: CASSSAGAMNTEAFF. DNA of the CDR3: TGTGCCAGCAGCTCCGCAGGGGCGATGAACACTGAAGCTTTCTTT. The full variable domain, in which reference TRBV5-6 and TRBJ1-1 provide the parts outside the CDR3, is DAGVTQSPTHLIKTRGQQVTLRCSPKSGHDTVSWYQQALGQGPQFIFQYYEEEERQRGNFPDRFSGHQFPNYSSELNVNALLLGDSALYLCASSSAGAMNTEAFFGQGTRLTVV.

V and J are TRBV12-5 and TRBJ1-2; no reliable D call. Germline V gene data show CDR1 as LGHNT and CDR2 as FRNRAP. V lost 5 bases and J lost 0, with 13 bases in between. The CDR3 extends over 15 amino acids. DNA for the CDR3: TGTGCTAGTGGTCCCCAAGACCGGACTAACTATGGCTACACCTTC. Translating gives CASGPQDRTNYGYTF.